The 3 T cell receptor beta chains below were found in one sample sequenced in a study of blood T cell repertoires in COVID-19. This table comes from immunoSEQ multiplex PCR, and its TCRdb copy is limited to in-frame clones, with some not included. The sample lists roughly 150,000 clones; about 86% were seen once. The specimen sequenced was peripheral blood. The receptors shown here come from a woman older than 75 with acute or convalescent COVID-19.

Concerning this clone itself: Germline and junction disagree at one end, which may indicate a read error. V and J are TRBV12-3 or TRBV12-4 and TRBJ1-2; perhaps TRBD1 as D (6 bases). The CDR3 spans 11 residues. The CDR3 protein is CASTRRDTGYF. The CDR3 DNA follows: TGTGCCAGCACACGACGGGACACTGGCTACTTC.

This sequence joins TRBV9 and TRBJ2-3; D is unclear. Trimming took off 1 base at V and 1 base at J, with 7 bases between the two ends. Germline CDR1 reads SGDLS; CDR2 reads YYNGEE. The CDR3 sequence is 14 residues long. The CDR3 reads CASSVNPGTDTQYF. CDR3 nucleotides: TGTGCCAGCAGCGTAAACCCGGGCACAGATACGCAGTATTTT.

The J gene is TRBJ1-2, the V gene TRBV7-8, with TRBD1 matching 7 bases. V was pared by 5 bases and J by 0 bases, with 12 bases of the junction left unmatched. This CDR3 comprises 17 residues. CDR1 is SGHVS, CDR2 FQNEAQ, per germline. The CDR3 region has the DNA TGTGCCAGCAGCCGAAGACTGGGACAGAACACTAACTATGGCTACACCTTC. It is translated as CASSRRLGQNTNYGYTF.